Ten or more counts support the clone carrying this T cell receptor (beta chain). From germline, CDR1 is DFQATT and CDR2 SNEGSKA (reference sequence). The CDR3 covers 13 residues. V gave up 6 bases and J gave up 3 bases; unmatched junction bases: 7. New diagnoses, under 2 months' duration, and ages 18 to 65 characterized the hyperthyroidism patients. The data derive from a study of Graves' ophthalmopathy and Graves' hyperthyroidism. Study details: Hyperthyroidism is called stable when no ophthalmopathy develops within 18 months of follow-up.

CDR3 regions of TCR beta were amplified from RNA transcripts. HTBI primers were used in a first-round RT-PCR, which preceded a second-round multiplex PCR. MiXCR was run by TCRdb on the multiplex PCR reads, yielding one entry per CDR3 protein. The data show over a million distinct CDR3 sequences, about 35% seen once. This chain joins TRBV20-1 and TRBJ2-7; 8 bases line up with TRBD2. The source is an adult man with Graves' hyperthyroidism. What was sequenced was peripheral blood or thyroid tissue (not recorded which). The chain's CDR3 is CSAKTSARYEQYF. The CDR3 bases are TGCAGTGCAAAGACTAGCGCGCGCTACGAGCAGTACTTC.